The rows below give T cell receptor beta chains drawn from one sample of a study. TCRdb re-analysed the 5' RACE reads in MiXCR, keeping a single row per CDR3 protein. The sample lists more than 40,000 distinct CDR3 sequences, less than 35% occurring once. Input material: memory CD4+ T cells sorted from a lymph node. Source of these receptors: a female donor with breast cancer. CDR3s include the opening cysteine and the closing phenylalanine or tryptophan. The D gene is left open where the match is weak. Only part of the rows carry a size: once, few, many, or a class if the clone is expanded.

>TRBD1|TRBJ1-1|NA|TRBV6-1|17
CASSERDRGVGNTEAFF
TGTGCCAGCAGTGAAAGGGACAGGGGAGTAGGGAACACTGAAGCTTTCTTT
>TRBD2|TRBJ2-7|NA|TRBV6-4|19
CASSDPKVSGGGDSYEQYF
TGTGCCAGCAGTGACCCGAAGGTCTCCGGGGGGGGCGACTCCTACGAGCAGTACTTC
>NA|TRBJ2-3|NA|TRBV5-1|14
CASSLVVATDTQYF
TGCGCCAGCAGCTTGGTAGTAGCAACAGATACGCAGTATTTT
>NA|TRBJ2-5|few|TRBV30|12
CAWRQGRGTQYF
TGTGCCTGGAGGCAGGGGAGAGGGACCCAGTACTTC
>NA|TRBJ2-7|NA|TRBV29-1|12
CSVRDSSYEQYF
TGCAGCGTTCGGGACTCTTCCTACGAGCAGTACTTC
>NA|TRBJ2-7|many|TRBV10-3|19
CAISDNLVSGGLGGLEQYF
TGTGCCATCAGTGATAATCTGGTTTCCGGCGGACTAGGGGGGCTCGAGCAGTACTTC
>NA|TRBJ1-4|few|TRBV4-1|14
CASSLRDKPEKLFF
TGCGCCAGCTCCCTCCGGGACAAACCTGAAAAACTGTTTTTT
>TRBD2|TRBJ2-1|NA|TRBV5-1|16
CASSSGSGGSYNEQFF
TGCGCCAGCAGCTCCGGGAGCGGGGGGTCCTACAATGAGCAGTTCTTC
>TRBD2|TRBJ2-7|few|TRBV20-1|15
CSARDTSGSMYEQYF
TGCAGTGCTAGAGATACTAGCGGGAGCATGTACGAGCAGTACTTC
>TRBD1|TRBJ1-1|NA|TRBV7-6|14
CASSSDAGQGGAFF
TGTGCCAGCAGCTCCGACGCGGGACAGGGGGGGGCTTTCTTT
>NA|TRBJ2-2|NA|TRBV28|13
CASSLGVAGELFF
TGTGCCAGCAGTTTAGGGGTCGCCGGGGAGCTGTTTTTT
>TRBD1|TRBJ2-3|many|TRBV29-1|14
CSVAGRTGADTQYF
TGCAGCGTCGCCGGGAGGACAGGGGCAGATACGCAGTATTTT
>TRBD2|TRBJ2-4|medium-sized|TRBV27|19
CASSPGLAGVRGAKNIQYF
TGTGCCAGCAGCCCCGGACTAGCGGGGGTCCGGGGAGCCAAAAACATTCAGTACTTC
>TRBD1|TRBJ1-2|NA|TRBV7-3|16
CASSLKRGRANYGYTF
TGTGCCAGCAGCTTAAAAAGGGGGCGCGCTAACTATGGCTACACCTTC
>NA|TRBJ1-1|medium-sized|TRBV12-3/TRBV12-4|13
CATPHEGRPEAFF
TGTGCCACTCCGCACGAGGGCCGGCCTGAAGCTTTCTTT
>NA|TRBJ1-1|NA|TRBV6-5|14
CASIRTVFHTEAFF
TGTGCCAGCATCCGGACAGTTTTTCACACTGAAGCTTTCTTT
>NA|TRBJ2-3|NA|TRBV11-3|12
CASSGGGGTQYF
TGTGCCAGCTCTGGGGGGGGCGGTACGCAGTATTTT
>TRBD2|TRBJ2-1|few|TRBV7-9|15
CASSLVTSGSHEQFF
TGTGCCAGCAGCTTAGTGACTAGCGGGAGCCATGAGCAGTTCTTC
>NA|TRBJ2-5|NA|TRBV18|14
CASSAWRSQETQYF
TGTGCCAGCTCAGCGTGGAGGAGCCAAGAGACCCAGTACTTC
>NA|TRBJ1-2|NA|TRBV12-3/TRBV12-4|12
CASRLGGDGYTF
TGTGCCAGCAGGCTCGGAGGGGATGGCTACACCTTC
>NA|TRBJ2-7|few|TRBV10-2|15
CASSDPGVKLNEQYF
TGCGCCAGCAGTGATCCAGGGGTGAAGCTTAACGAGCAGTACTTC
>NA|TRBJ1-6|few|TRBV6-1|14
CASSEGNGNSPLHF
TGTGCCAGCAGTGAAGGAAATGGGAATTCACCCCTCCACTTT
>NA|TRBJ2-7|few|TRBV4-1|15
CASSQEQGGQYEQYF
TGCGCCAGCAGCCAAGAACAGGGGGGGCAGTACGAGCAGTACTTC
>TRBD2|TRBJ2-5|NA|TRBV20-1|15
CSARDPGTTEETQYF
TGCAGTGCTAGAGACCCCGGGACTACAGAAGAGACCCAGTACTTC
>TRBD2|TRBJ2-3|few|TRBV10-3|17
CAISGTRGVLTGGRVSF
TGTGCCATCAGTGGAACCCGGGGTGTCCTAACGGGGGGTCGGGTCTCTTTT
>NA|TRBJ2-1|NA|TRBV4-1|13
CASSQVSRDPPGF
TGTGCCAGCAGCCAAGTTTCCCGGGATCCTCCGGGCTTC
>TRBD2|TRBJ2-3|few|TRBV12-3/TRBV12-4|15
CASRVGGAGTDTQYF
TGTGCCAGCAGAGTCGGGGGGGCAGGCACAGATACGCAGTATTTT
>NA|TRBJ2-1|NA|TRBV5-1|13
CASSPRINNEQFF
TGCGCCAGCAGCCCGAGGATCAACAATGAGCAGTTCTTC
>NA|TRBJ2-2|NA|TRBV7-9|15
CASSRGQGLTGELFF
TGTGCCAGCAGCCGAGGGCAGGGGCTCACCGGGGAGCTGTTTTTT
>NA|TRBJ1-1|few|TRBV18|14
CASSTGQANTEAFF
TGTGCCAGCTCTACCGGACAAGCCAACACTGAAGCTTTCTTT
>NA|TRBJ2-1|NA|TRBV6-5|18
CASSYSRGAGSSYNEQFF
TGTGCCAGCAGTTACTCCCGTGGTGCGGGTAGCTCCTACAATGAGCAGTTCTTC
>NA|TRBJ1-6|few|TRBV5-6|17
CASSLGPSGSYNSPLHF
TGTGCCAGCAGCTTAGGACCCAGCGGCTCCTATAATTCACCCCTCCACTTT
>TRBD1|TRBJ2-7|many|TRBV6-5|15
CASRWSGQGGTEQYF
TGTGCCAGCAGATGGTCCGGACAGGGAGGTACCGAGCAGTACTTC
>NA|TRBJ2-5|NA|TRBV4-1|16
CASSQSSWVGQETQYF
TGCGCCAGCAGCCAATCATCTTGGGTAGGCCAAGAGACCCAGTACTTC
>TRBD1|TRBJ2-3|few|TRBV6-5|15
CASSYSDRVTDTQYF
TGTGCCAGCAGTTACTCGGACAGGGTTACAGATACGCAGTATTTT
>TRBD1|TRBJ1-1|medium-sized|TRBV9|13
CASSGQGFGEAFF
TGTGCCAGCAGCGGACAGGGATTTGGTGAAGCTTTCTTT